Listed below are T cell receptor beta chains from one sample, sequenced in a study of blood T cell repertoires in COVID-19. The data were produced by immunoSEQ multiplex PCR, yet TCRdb's version contains in-frame clones alone and is incomplete. The sample consists of a few hundred thousand clones, 80% of them appearing once. The sample was PBMCs or T cells enriched from blood (not recorded which). These receptors were obtained from a man aged 30 to 39 with acute COVID-19. Each CDR3 is given with its conserved first and last residue. Each record gives: D gene, V gene, J gene, clone size, CDR3 protein, CDR3 DNA. D genes are given only for firm matches. Only some rows state a clone size, as once, few, many or a class for expanded clones.

.	TRBV29-1	TRBJ1-1	.	CSVQTREGAEAFF	TGCAGCGTACAGACCCGCGAGGGGGCTGAAGCTTTCTTT
TRBD2	TRBV7-6	TRBJ2-7	.	CASSLVAGGEQYF	TGTGCCAGCAGCTTAGTGGCGGGGGGTGAGCAGTACTTC
.	TRBV29-1	TRBJ2-7	.	CSGAIGGSSYEQYF	TGCAGCGGGGCGATAGGGGGAAGCTCCTACGAGCAGTACTTC
TRBD1	TRBV5-1	TRBJ1-4	.	CASRRTGGRRSNEKLFF	TGCGCCAGCAGGAGGACAGGGGGAAGAAGGTCTAATGAAAAACTGTTTTTT
TRBD1	TRBV5-1	TRBJ2-6	.	CASSSGQEASGANVLTF	TGCGCCAGCAGCTCCGGACAGGAAGCGTCGGGGGCCAACGTCCTGACTTTC
.	TRBV10-2	TRBJ1-6	few	CASRPDSTYNSPLHF	TGCGCCAGCAGACCGGACAGCACCTATAATTCACCCCTCCACTTT
TRBD1	TRBV27	TRBJ2-5	.	CASRGTVEETQYF	TGTGCCAGCAGGGGGACAGTTGAAGAGACCCAGTACTTC
.	TRBV30	TRBJ1-2	.	CAWSVLGGGYTF	TGTGCCTGGAGTGTACTTGGGGGGGGCTACACCTTC
TRBD2	TRBV5-1	TRBJ2-3	.	CASGTSGGTDTQYF	TGCGCCAGCGGGACTAGCGGGGGCACAGATACGCAGTATTTT
.	TRBV11-2	TRBJ1-1	.	CASSPVQALREAFF	TGTGCCAGCAGCCCCGTACAGGCCCTTAGGGAAGCTTTCTTT
.	TRBV5-5	TRBJ2-7	.	CASSGNGLNYEQYF	TGTGCCAGCAGCGGAAACGGACTGAACTACGAGCAGTACTTC
.	TRBV28	TRBJ1-1	.	CASSYTEGTEAFF	TGTGCCAGCAGTTACACGGAGGGCACTGAAGCTTTCTTT
.	TRBV6-5	TRBJ1-1	.	CASSYESPGYTEAFF	TGTGCCAGCAGTTACGAGTCCCCAGGGTACACTGAAGCTTTCTTT
TRBD1	TRBV11-2	TRBJ2-5	.	CASSLAYIGTGQYF	TGTGCCAGCAGCTTAGCCTATATTGGGACAGGGCAGTACTTC
.	TRBV6-6	TRBJ1-4	.	CASSVTENEKLFF	TGTGCCAGCAGCGTGACAGAAAATGAAAAACTGTTTTTT
.	TRBV4-1	TRBJ1-1	.	CASSHPQGSGTEAFF	TGCGCCAGCAGCCATCCTCAGGGATCTGGCACTGAAGCTTTCTTT
TRBD2	TRBV10-2	TRBJ2-1	.	CASSESAGGEFF	TGCGCCAGCAGTGAGTCGGCGGGGGGCGAGTTCTTC
.	TRBV1	TRBJ2-3	.	CTSSLPGTSFDTQYF	TGCACCAGCAGCCTCCCCGGGACTAGCTTTGATACGCAGTATTTT
.	TRBV7-3	TRBJ2-3	.	CASSLGRGNADTQYF	TGTGCCAGCAGCTTAGGACGGGGGAACGCAGATACGCAGTATTTT
TRBD1	TRBV5-4	TRBJ2-1	.	CASSAGQGVEQFF	TGTGCCAGCAGCGCGGGACAGGGGGTTGAGCAGTTCTTC
TRBD2	TRBV19	TRBJ2-5	.	CARRGVGETQYF	TGTGCCAGGCGGGGGGTCGGGGAGACCCAGTACTTC
TRBD1	TRBV5-1	TRBJ2-4	.	CASSFGQGPIQYF	TGCGCCAGCAGCTTCGGACAGGGTCCCATTCAGTACTTC
.	TRBV28	TRBJ1-4	.	CASSLTSPQKLFF	TGTGCCAGCAGCCTGACAAGTCCCCAAAAACTGTTTTTT
.	TRBV6-1	TRBJ2-2	.	CASSEGDTGELFF	TGTGCCAGCAGTGAAGGCGACACCGGGGAGCTGTTTTTT
.	TRBV10-2	TRBJ2-7	.	CASKLARDEQYF	TGCGCCAGCAAACTAGCCCGGGACGAGCAGTACTTC
.	TRBV5-5	TRBJ2-7	.	CASSRRGGQGTYEQYF	TGTGCCAGCAGTCGTCGTGGAGGTCAGGGGACCTACGAGCAGTACTTC
.	TRBV10-1	TRBJ2-1	few	CASSELRGSYNEQFF	TGCGCCAGCAGTGAGTTGCGGGGCTCCTACAATGAGCAGTTCTTC
TRBD1	TRBV7-9	TRBJ1-1	.	CASSLSTGGGSEAFF	TGTGCCAGCAGCTTATCGACAGGGGGCGGTTCTGAAGCTTTCTTT
.	TRBV14	TRBJ1-2	.	CASSQAGPFLYGYTF	TGTGCCAGCAGCCAAGCGGGTCCTTTTCTCTATGGCTACACCTTC
TRBD1	TRBV11-2	TRBJ2-7	.	CASSLGTGFYEQYF	TGTGCCAGCAGCTTAGGGACAGGGTTCTACGAGCAGTACTTC
TRBD2	TRBV24-1	TRBJ2-1	.	CATSDSKAGGLYNEQFF	TGTGCCACCAGTGATTCGAAAGCGGGGGGCTTATACAATGAGCAGTTCTTC
.	TRBV19	TRBJ2-7	once	CASSIDGGAYEQYF	TGTGCCAGTAGTATAGACGGCGGAGCCTACGAGCAGTACTTC
TRBD1	TRBV28	TRBJ1-5	.	CASISTGAWPQHF	TGTGCCAGCATCTCGACAGGGGCATGGCCCCAGCATTTT
TRBD2	TRBV13	TRBJ2-1	.	CASSLTPMTRGEQFF	TGTGCCAGCAGTCTTACCCCAATGACGCGGGGGGAGCAGTTCTTC
.	TRBV9	TRBJ1-6	few	CASSVLSDSPLHF	TGTGCCAGCAGCGTACTTAGCGATTCACCCCTCCACTTT
TRBD1	TRBV5-1	TRBJ1-1	.	CASRVRGENTEAFF	TGCGCCAGCCGCGTCAGGGGGGAGAACACTGAAGCTTTCTTT
TRBD2	TRBV5-4	TRBJ2-2	.	CASSFDSGGRDTGELFF	TGTGCCAGCAGCTTCGATAGCGGGGGGCGGGACACCGGGGAGCTGTTTTTT
TRBD1	TRBV4-1	TRBJ1-2	.	CASSHGTAGGYTF	TGCGCCAGCAGCCACGGGACAGCGGGTGGCTACACCTTC
.	TRBV2	TRBJ1-5	.	CASSRQEQRPQHF	TGTGCCAGCAGTCGACAGGAGCAACGGCCCCAGCATTTT
.	TRBV9	TRBJ1-2	.	CASSVFDTTSNYGYTF	TGTGCCAGCAGCGTCTTTGACACAACATCTAACTATGGCTACACCTTC
.	TRBV5-1	TRBJ2-3	.	CASSGGTEADTQYF	TGCGCCAGCAGCGGAGGGACAGAAGCAGATACGCAGTATTTT
.	TRBV3-1/TRBV3-2	TRBJ1-4	once	CASSPSGQYNEKLFF	TGTGCCAGCAGCCCCTCAGGGCAGTACAATGAAAAACTGTTTTTT
.	TRBV25-1	TRBJ2-3	.	CASSDSVGGTDTQYF	TGTGCCAGCAGTGACAGCGTGGGTGGCACAGATACGCAGTATTTT
.	TRBV5-5	TRBJ1-1	.	CASSAIGGWNTEAFF	TGTGCCAGCAGCGCAATAGGGGGTTGGAACACTGAAGCTTTCTTT
.	TRBV24-1	TRBJ1-5	.	CATSEANNQPQHF	TGTGCCACCAGTGAGGCCAACAATCAGCCCCAGCATTTT
.	TRBV7-3	TRBJ1-1	once	CASSLTRNTEAFF	TGTGCCAGCAGCTTAACGAGGAACACTGAAGCTTTCTTT
.	TRBV5-1	TRBJ1-2	once	CASSLGQVDGYTF	TGCGCCAGCAGCTTGGGACAGGTTGACGGCTACACCTTC
.	TRBV4-1	TRBJ1-5	.	CASSPPGRGGLDQPQHF	TGCGCCAGCAGCCCCCCCGGTAGGGGGGGGTTAGATCAGCCCCAGCATTTT
TRBD1	TRBV28	TRBJ2-7	few	CASSPGQKTYEQYF	TGTGCCAGCAGTCCGGGACAGAAAACGTACGAGCAGTACTTC
.	TRBV4-2	TRBJ2-5	once	CASSQTLEETQYF	TGTGCCAGCAGCCAAACTTTGGAAGAGACCCAGTACTTC
TRBD1	TRBV7-9	TRBJ1-3	.	CASSRRQGPSGNTIYF	TGTGCCAGCAGCCGGAGACAGGGGCCCTCTGGAAACACCATATATTTT
TRBD1	TRBV2	TRBJ1-3	.	CASSRDREGNTIYF	TGTGCCAGCAGTCGGGACAGGGAAGGAAACACCATATATTTT
.	TRBV20-1	TRBJ1-6	.	CSASPTGYNSPLHF	TGCAGTGCCAGTCCAACAGGCTATAATTCACCCCTCCACTTT